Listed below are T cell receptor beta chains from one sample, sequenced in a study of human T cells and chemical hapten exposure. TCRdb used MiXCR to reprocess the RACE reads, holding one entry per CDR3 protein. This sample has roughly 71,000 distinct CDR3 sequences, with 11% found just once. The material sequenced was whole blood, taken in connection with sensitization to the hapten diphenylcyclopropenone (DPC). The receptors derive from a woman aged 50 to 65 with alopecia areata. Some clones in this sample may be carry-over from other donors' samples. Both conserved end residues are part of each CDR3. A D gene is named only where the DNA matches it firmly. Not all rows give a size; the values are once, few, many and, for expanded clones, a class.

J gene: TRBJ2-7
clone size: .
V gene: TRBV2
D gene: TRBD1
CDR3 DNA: TGTGCCAGCAGTGATCACAGGGGTCCCAACGAGCAGTACTTC
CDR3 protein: CASSDHRGPNEQYF

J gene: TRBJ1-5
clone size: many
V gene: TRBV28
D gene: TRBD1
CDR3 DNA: TGTGCCAGCAGTTTAGGGACAGGGCATCAGCCCCAGCATTTT
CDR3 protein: CASSLGTGHQPQHF

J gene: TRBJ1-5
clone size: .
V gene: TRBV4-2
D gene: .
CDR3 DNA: TGTGCCAGCAGCCAAGGTCAGGAGGGAGGCAATCAGCCCCAGCATTTT
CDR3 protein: CASSQGQEGGNQPQHF

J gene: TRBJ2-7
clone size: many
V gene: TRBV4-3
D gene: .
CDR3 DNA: TGCGCCAGCAGCCAAACCCTGGAGAGGGACGAGCAGTACTTC
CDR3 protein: CASSQTLERDEQYF

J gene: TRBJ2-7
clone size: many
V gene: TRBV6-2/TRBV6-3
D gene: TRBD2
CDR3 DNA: TGTGCCAGCAGTAACCCCACCGGGAGGAGCAACGAGCAGTACTTC
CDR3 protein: CASSNPTGRSNEQYF

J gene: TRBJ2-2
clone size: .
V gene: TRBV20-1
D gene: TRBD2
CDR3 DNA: TGCAGTGCTAGTTCGGGGGGTTATCTCGGGGAGCTGTTTTTT
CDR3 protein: CSASSGGYLGELFF

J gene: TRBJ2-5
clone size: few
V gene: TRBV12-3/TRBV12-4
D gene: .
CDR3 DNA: TGTGCCAGCAGTTTGAGGGGACTCCAAGAGACCCAGTACTTC
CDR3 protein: CASSLRGLQETQYF

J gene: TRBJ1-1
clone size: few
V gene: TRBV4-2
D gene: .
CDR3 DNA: TGTGCCAGCAGCCAAGATAGGCAGTATGAAGCTTTCTTT
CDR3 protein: CASSQDRQYEAFF

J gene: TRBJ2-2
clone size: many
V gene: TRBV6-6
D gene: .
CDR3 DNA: TGTGCCAGCAGTTCTGGCATTATCGCGAACACCGGGGAGCTGTTTTTT
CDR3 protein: CASSSGIIANTGELFF

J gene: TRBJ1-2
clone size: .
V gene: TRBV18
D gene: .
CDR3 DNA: TGTGCCAGCTCACCTTCCATCCGGGACAACTATGGCTACACCTTC
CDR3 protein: CASSPSIRDNYGYTF

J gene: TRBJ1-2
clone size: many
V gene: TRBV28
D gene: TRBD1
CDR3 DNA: TGTGCCAGCAGTTTGGGAAGTGGACAGGACACTTGGGGCTACACCTTC
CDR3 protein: CASSLGSGQDTWGYTF

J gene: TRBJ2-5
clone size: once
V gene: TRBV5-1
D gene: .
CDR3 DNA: TGCGCCAGCAGCTACGAAGAGACCCAGTACTTC
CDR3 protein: CASSYEETQYF

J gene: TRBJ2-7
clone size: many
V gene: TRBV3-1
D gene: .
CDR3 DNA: TGTGCCAGCAGCCAAAGGGGGGGCGAGCAGTACTTC
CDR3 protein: CASSQRGGEQYF

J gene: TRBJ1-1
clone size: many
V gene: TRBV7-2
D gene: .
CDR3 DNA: TGTGCCAGCAGTACGCAGATGAACACTGAAGCTTTCTTT
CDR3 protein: CASSTQMNTEAFF

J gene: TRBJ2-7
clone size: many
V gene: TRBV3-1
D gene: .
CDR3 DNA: TGTGCCAGCAGCCAAGATGTACCGGATACGACCGAGCAGTACTTC
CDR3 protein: CASSQDVPDTTEQYF

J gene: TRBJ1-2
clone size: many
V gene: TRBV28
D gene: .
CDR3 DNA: TGTGCCAGCAGTGACGGGGGGGAAACCCGTGGCTATGGCTACACCTTC
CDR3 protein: CASSDGGETRGYGYTF

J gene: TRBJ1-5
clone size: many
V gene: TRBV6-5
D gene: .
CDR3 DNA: TGTGCCAGCAGGGAGCCGGGCTTCAATCAGCCCCAGCATTTT
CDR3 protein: CASREPGFNQPQHF

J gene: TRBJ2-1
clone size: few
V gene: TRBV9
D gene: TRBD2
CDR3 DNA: TGTGCCAGCAGCGCGGGACTAGCGGGCTACAATGAGCAGTTCTTC
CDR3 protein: CASSAGLAGYNEQFF

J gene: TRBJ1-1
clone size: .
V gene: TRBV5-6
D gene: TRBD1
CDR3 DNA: TGTGCCAGCAGCTTGGCCAGGGGGTCTACTGAAGCTTTCTTT
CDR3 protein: CASSLARGSTEAFF

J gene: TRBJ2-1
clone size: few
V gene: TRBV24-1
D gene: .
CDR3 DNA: TGTGCCACCAGACTGAATTCCCCCCCGAGCTCCTACAATGAGCAGTTCTTC
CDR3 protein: CATRLNSPPSSYNEQFF

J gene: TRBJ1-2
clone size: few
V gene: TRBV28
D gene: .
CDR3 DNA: TGTGCCAGCATGGACGGAACTAACTATGGCTACACCTTC
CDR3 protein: CASMDGTNYGYTF

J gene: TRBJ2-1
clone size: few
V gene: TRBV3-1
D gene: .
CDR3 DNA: TGTGCCAGCAGCCAATGGGACGGAGGAGAGCAGTTCTTC
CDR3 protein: CASSQWDGGEQFF

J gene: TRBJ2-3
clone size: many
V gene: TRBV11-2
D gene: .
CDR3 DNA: TGTGCCAGCAGATTTAGCCCAGATACGCAGTATTTT
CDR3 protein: CASRFSPDTQYF

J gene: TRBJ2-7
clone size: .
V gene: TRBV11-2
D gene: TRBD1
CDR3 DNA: TGTGCCAGCAGCTTAGTCCCCCCGGGACAGGGATTCTACGAGCAGTACTTC
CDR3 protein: CASSLVPPGQGFYEQYF

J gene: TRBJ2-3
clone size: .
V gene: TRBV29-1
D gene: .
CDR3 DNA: TGCAGCGTGGCGACTCAAGATACGCAGTATTTT
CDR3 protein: CSVATQDTQYF

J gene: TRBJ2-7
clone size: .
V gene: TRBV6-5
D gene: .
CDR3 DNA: TGTGCCAGCAGGGGGCCCTACGAGCAGTACTTC
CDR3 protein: CASRGPYEQYF

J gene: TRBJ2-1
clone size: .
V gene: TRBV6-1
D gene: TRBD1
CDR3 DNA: TGTGCCAGCAGTGGCATACAGGGGGACAATGAGCAGTTCTTC
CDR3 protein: CASSGIQGDNEQFF

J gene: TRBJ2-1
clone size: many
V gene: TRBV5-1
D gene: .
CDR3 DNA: TGCGCCAGCAGACCAGGGGAAGTCTACAATGAGCAGTTCTTC
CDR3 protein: CASRPGEVYNEQFF

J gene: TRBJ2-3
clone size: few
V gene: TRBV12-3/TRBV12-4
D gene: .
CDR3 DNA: TGTGCCAGCAGCCACCCATTTTTCGCGGGATTAACTAGCACAGATACGCAGTATTTT
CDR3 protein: CASSHPFFAGLTSTDTQYF

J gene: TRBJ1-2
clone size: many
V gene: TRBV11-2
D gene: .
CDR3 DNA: TGTGCCAGCAGCCCAATTCCCGGCAAGGGACACACCTTC
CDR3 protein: CASSPIPGKGHTF

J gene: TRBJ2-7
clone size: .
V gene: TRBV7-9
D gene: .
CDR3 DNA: TGTGCCAGCAGCTCGGGACCATACTACGAGCAGTACTTC
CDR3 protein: CASSSGPYYEQYF

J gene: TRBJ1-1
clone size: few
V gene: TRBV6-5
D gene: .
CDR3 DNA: TGTGCCAGCAGGAGTATTTCGAGTGTGAACACTGAAGCTTTCTTT
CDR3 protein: CASRSISSVNTEAFF

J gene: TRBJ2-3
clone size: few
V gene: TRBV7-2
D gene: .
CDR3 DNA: TGTGCCAGCAGCTTACTCCCTAGGGGACGGGCTGGAGATGCAGATACGCAGTATTTT
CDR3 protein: CASSLLPRGRAGDADTQYF

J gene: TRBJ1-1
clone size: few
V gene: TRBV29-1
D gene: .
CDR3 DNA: TGCAGCGTTGAGGCCTGGTCCTCTGAAGCTTTCTTT
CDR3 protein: CSVEAWSSEAFF

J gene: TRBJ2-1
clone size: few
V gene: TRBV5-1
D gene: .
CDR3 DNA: TGCGCCAGCAGCTTGGGGAGGACAACAAATGAGCAGTTCTTC
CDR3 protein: CASSLGRTTNEQFF

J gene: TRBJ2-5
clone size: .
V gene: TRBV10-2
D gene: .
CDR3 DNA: TGCGCCAGCAGTGAGTCGGAGAGGCAAGAGACCCAGTACTTC
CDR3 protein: CASSESERQETQYF

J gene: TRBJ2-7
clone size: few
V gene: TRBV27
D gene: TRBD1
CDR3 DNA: TGTGCCAGCAGTTTATTGGGACAGGGTCCCTCCTACGAGCAGTACTTC
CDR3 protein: CASSLLGQGPSYEQYF

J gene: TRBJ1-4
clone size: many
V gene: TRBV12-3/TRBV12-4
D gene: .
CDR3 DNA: TGTGCCAGCAGTTCGTTCGGGGGCGCGGAAAAACTGTTTTTT
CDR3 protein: CASSSFGGAEKLFF

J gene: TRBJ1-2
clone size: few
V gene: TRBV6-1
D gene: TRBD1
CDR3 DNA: TGTGCCAGCGGGGGGACAGGTCTCTATGGCTACACCTTC
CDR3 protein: CASGGTGLYGYTF

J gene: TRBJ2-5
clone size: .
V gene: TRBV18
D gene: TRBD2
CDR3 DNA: TGTGCCAGCTCACCCACGAGCGGGGGATTCCAAGAGACCCAGTACTTC
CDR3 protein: CASSPTSGGFQETQYF

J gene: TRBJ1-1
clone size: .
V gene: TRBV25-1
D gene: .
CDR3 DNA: TGTGCCAGCAGTGACGCCTGGGGTGGCACTGAAGCTTTCTTT
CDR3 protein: CASSDAWGGTEAFF

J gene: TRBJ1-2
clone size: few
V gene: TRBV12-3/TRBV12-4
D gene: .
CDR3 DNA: TGTGCCAGCAGCCCCCTCAGCTATGGCTACACCTTC
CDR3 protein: CASSPLSYGYTF

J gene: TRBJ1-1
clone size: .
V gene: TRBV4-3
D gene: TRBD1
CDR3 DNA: TGCGCCAGCAATAGGGGAGGGGGCTCGACTGAAGCTTTCTTT
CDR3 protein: CASNRGGGSTEAFF

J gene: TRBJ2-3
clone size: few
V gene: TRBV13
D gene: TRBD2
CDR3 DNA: TGTGCCAGCAGCTTCTTGGGCCAAGCGGGAGTCCCAGATACGCAGTATTTT
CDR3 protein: CASSFLGQAGVPDTQYF

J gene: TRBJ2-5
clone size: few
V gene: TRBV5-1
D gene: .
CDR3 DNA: TGCGCCAGCAGCCGGGACTTCCAAGAGACCCAGTACTTC
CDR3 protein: CASSRDFQETQYF